This TCR beta chain originates from a study of technical replicates of blood from a handful of donors. CDR1 is LNHDA and CDR2 is SQIVND in the germline V gene (reference sequence). CDR3 size: 14 residues. Germline trimming cut 4 bases from V and 6 bases from J; bases unmatched to any gene: 8. The data were produced by immunoSEQ multiplex PCR, yet TCRdb's version contains in-frame clones alone and is incomplete. The data contain approximately 97,000 clones, approximately 96% of them singletons. This chain connects TRBV19 to TRBJ1-1; 7 bases are shared with TRBD1. This TCR came from a human donor in good health. The material sequenced was T cells isolated from PBMCs. In DNA, the CDR3 is TGTGCCAGTAGTAGACGACCCGGGACAGCTGAAGCTTTCTTT. It translates to CASSRRPGTAEAFF.